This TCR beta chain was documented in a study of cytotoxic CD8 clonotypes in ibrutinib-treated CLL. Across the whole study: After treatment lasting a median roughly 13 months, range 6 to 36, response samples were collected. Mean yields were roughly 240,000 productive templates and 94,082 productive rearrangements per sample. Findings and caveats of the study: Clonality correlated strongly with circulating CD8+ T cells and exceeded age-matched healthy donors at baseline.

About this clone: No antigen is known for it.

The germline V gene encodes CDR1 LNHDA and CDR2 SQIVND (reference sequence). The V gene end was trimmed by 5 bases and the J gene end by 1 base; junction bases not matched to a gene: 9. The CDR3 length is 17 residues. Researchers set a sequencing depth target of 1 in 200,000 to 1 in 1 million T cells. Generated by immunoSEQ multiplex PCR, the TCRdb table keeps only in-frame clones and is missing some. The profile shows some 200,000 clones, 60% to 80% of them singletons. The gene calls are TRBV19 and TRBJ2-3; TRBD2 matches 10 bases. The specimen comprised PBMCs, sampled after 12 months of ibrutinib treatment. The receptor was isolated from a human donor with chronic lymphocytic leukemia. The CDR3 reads CASSARGLAGGTDTQYF. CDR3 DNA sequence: TGTGCCAGTAGTGCCCGGGGGCTAGCGGGAGGCACAGATACGCAGTATTTT.